These T cell receptor beta chains were read from a single sample in a study of control samples from healthy donors and cancer patients. Repertoires were generated with immunoSEQ multiplex PCR, while TCRdb's copy carries only in-frame clones and drops some. The data hold 50,000 or so clones, with 88% observed a single time. Sequenced input: blood. Source of these receptors: a man aged 50-59 years in good health. Both conserved end residues are part of each CDR3. The D gene is left open where the match is weak. For some rows the clone size is stated as once, few or many, or as a class when expanded; others skip it.

13	once	TRBV19	.	TRBJ2-1	CASSIWHRNEQFF	TGTGCCAGTAGTATCTGGCATAGGAATGAGCAGTTCTTC
14	.	TRBV28	.	TRBJ2-7	CASSSRPSSYEQYF	TGTGCCAGCAGTTCCCGTCCTAGCTCCTACGAGCAGTACTTC
16	.	TRBV5-4	TRBD2	TRBJ2-1	CASSSLAGGADNEQFF	TGTGCCAGCAGCTCCCTAGCGGGAGGGGCCGACAATGAGCAGTTCTTC
19	.	TRBV27	TRBD2	TRBJ2-1	CASSLSPNKGLADYNEQFF	TGTGCCAGCAGTTTAAGTCCTAATAAGGGACTAGCGGACTACAATGAGCAGTTCTTC
13	.	TRBV4-3	.	TRBJ2-1	CASSPAQYNEQFF	TGCGCCAGCAGCCCCGCCCAGTACAATGAGCAGTTCTTC
15	.	TRBV24-1	TRBD2	TRBJ2-1	CATSVAGLAGDEQFF	TGTGCCACCAGTGTCGCTGGGCTAGCGGGAGATGAGCAGTTCTTC
15	.	TRBV5-1	TRBD2	TRBJ2-7	CASSLAGDPSYEQYF	TGCGCCAGCAGCTTAGCGGGAGACCCCTCCTACGAGCAGTACTTC
15	once	TRBV24-1	TRBD2	TRBJ2-1	CATSDIAGPYNEQFF	TGTGCCACCAGTGATATAGCGGGGCCCTACAATGAGCAGTTCTTC
16	.	TRBV9	TRBD2	TRBJ2-5	CASSVESAGTKETQYF	TGTGCCAGCAGCGTAGAATCAGCGGGAACTAAAGAGACCCAGTACTTC
16	.	TRBV27	.	TRBJ2-2	CASSSNRAWNTGELFF	TGTGCCAGCAGTTCGAACAGGGCATGGAACACCGGGGAGCTGTTTTTT
13	.	TRBV30	.	TRBJ2-1	CAWLGFPDNEQFF	TGTGCCTGGTTGGGATTTCCTGACAATGAGCAGTTCTTC
13	.	TRBV18	.	TRBJ1-2	CASSPRGFYGYTF	TGTGCCAGCTCACCACGAGGGTTCTATGGCTACACCTTC
14	.	TRBV28	.	TRBJ1-4	CASSDPYQGEKLFF	TGTGCCAGCAGCGACCCTTATCAAGGTGAAAAACTGTTTTTT
14	.	TRBV5-4	TRBD1	TRBJ1-2	CASSFDRGSYGYTF	TGTGCCAGCAGCTTCGACAGGGGAAGCTATGGCTACACCTTC
16	.	TRBV11-1	TRBD2	TRBJ2-1	CASSLTSGNGNNEQFF	TGTGCCAGCAGCTTGACTAGCGGGAATGGGAACAATGAGCAGTTCTTC
14	.	TRBV19	TRBD1	TRBJ1-5	CASRDRVGNQPQHF	TGTGCCAGTAGGGACAGGGTTGGCAATCAGCCCCAGCATTTT
11	.	TRBV29-1	.	TRBJ2-3	CSKTEGDTQYF	TGCAGCAAAACCGAGGGGGATACGCAGTATTTT
15	.	TRBV11-3	.	TRBJ1-3	CASSSTRMSGNTIYF	TGTGCCAGCAGCTCGACACGGATGTCTGGAAACACCATATATTTT
13	.	TRBV7-2	.	TRBJ2-7	CASRPRSSYEQYF	TGTGCCAGCAGACCCAGGAGCTCCTACGAGCAGTACTTC
14	.	TRBV7-2	.	TRBJ1-5	CASSYPGSNQPQHF	TGTGCCAGCAGCTACCCGGGTAGCAATCAGCCCCAGCATTTT
14	.	TRBV18	TRBD2	TRBJ2-1	CASSLLAGENEQFF	TGTGCCAGCTCACTGTTAGCGGGAGAGAATGAGCAGTTCTTC
13	.	TRBV24-1	.	TRBJ2-7	CATSDSDSYEQYF	TGTGCCACCAGTGATTCTGACAGCTACGAGCAGTACTTC
14	.	TRBV7-8	.	TRBJ1-1	CASSRLQGWTEAFF	TGTGCCAGCAGCCGACTCCAGGGCTGGACTGAAGCTTTCTTT
14	once	TRBV27	.	TRBJ1-6	CASSLGAHNSPLHF	TGTGCCAGCAGTTTGGGGGCGCATAATTCACCCCTCCACTTT
13	.	TRBV2	.	TRBJ1-2	CASSGETGLIGTF	TGTGCCAGCAGTGGCGAGACAGGCCTCATCGGCACCTTC
14	.	TRBV5-1	TRBD1	TRBJ1-1	CASSSQGARTEAFF	TGCGCCAGCAGCTCGCAGGGGGCTAGAACTGAAGCTTTCTTT
18	.	TRBV5-5	TRBD2	TRBJ2-3	CASSLGASGSTSTDTQYF	TGTGCCAGCAGCCTCGGGGCTAGCGGGAGTACGAGCACAGATACGCAGTATTTT
13	.	TRBV23-1	TRBD1	TRBJ1-6	CARGRGQNSPLHF	TGCGCCAGGGGCAGGGGGCAGAATTCACCCCTCCACTTT
16	.	TRBV19	.	TRBJ1-1	CASMKGTESMNTEAFF	TGTGCCAGTATGAAGGGGACGGAGAGCATGAACACTGAAGCTTTCTTT
13	few	TRBV6-6	.	TRBJ1-5	CASIGTPYQPQHF	TGTGCCAGCATAGGGACCCCTTATCAGCCCCAGCATTTT
15	.	TRBV28	.	TRBJ1-2	CASSFIPPPNYGYTF	TGTGCCAGCAGTTTTATACCCCCGCCGAACTATGGCTACACCTTC
17	.	TRBV7-2	.	TRBJ2-6	CASSRTDGGPGANVLTF	TGTGCCAGCAGCAGAACGGACGGGGGTCCAGGGGCCAACGTCCTGACTTTC
15	.	TRBV6-5	TRBD2	TRBJ2-5	CASRSLAGGKETQYF	TGTGCCAGCAGGTCTCTAGCGGGAGGCAAAGAGACCCAGTACTTC
13	.	TRBV28	TRBD1	TRBJ2-7	CASRGTVVYEQYF	TGTGCCAGCAGAGGGACAGTTGTCTACGAGCAGTACTTC
15	.	TRBV5-4	TRBD1	TRBJ1-4	CASSVDRGWGEKLFF	TGTGCCAGCAGCGTAGACAGGGGATGGGGTGAAAAACTGTTTTTT
13	.	TRBV30	.	TRBJ2-7	CAWGRGMVYEQYF	TGTGCCTGGGGTAGGGGGATGGTGTACGAGCAGTACTTC
14	.	TRBV28	TRBD1	TRBJ1-5	CASSSRDSYQPQHF	TGTGCCAGCAGCAGCCGGGACAGTTATCAGCCCCAGCATTTT
12	.	TRBV19	TRBD2	TRBJ2-7	CASGRGIYEQYF	TGTGCCAGCGGGAGGGGGATCTACGAGCAGTACTTC
13	.	TRBV7-2	.	TRBJ1-5	CASSDSGTQPQHF	TGTGCCAGCAGCGACTCAGGGACTCAGCCCCAGCATTTT
12	.	TRBV10-3	.	TRBJ2-3	CAIRENGDTQYF	TGTGCCATCCGAGAGAACGGGGATACGCAGTATTTT
16	.	TRBV19	TRBD2	TRBJ2-2	CASSIRAGGNTGELFF	TGTGCCAGTAGTATACGAGCGGGAGGCAACACCGGGGAGCTGTTTTTT